This T cell receptor beta chain was captured in a study of radiotherapy plus CTLA-4 blockade in lung cancer. In the study overall: Disease control reached approximately 30%, with objective responses in 15% to 20%.

The ends were cut back, 6 bases at V and 2 bases at J, with 11 bases in the middle. This CDR3 has 14 amino acids. CDR1 and CDR2 (germline): MNHNY, SVGAGI (reference sequence). On this clone itself: Antigen unknown.

Profiled with immunoSEQ multiplex PCR; TCRdb holds only in-frame clones, not every one. The data contain nearly 110,000 clones, 70% to 90% of them seen just once; the ten biggest clones take up over 2%. General study findings and limits: Peripheral blood showed expansion of tumor-derived TCR clones after radiotherapy and ipilimumab.

This clonotype originated in a human donor with non-small cell lung cancer that progressed on radiotherapy plus ipilimumab. Some clones in this sample may be carry-over from other donors' samples. The sample in question was peripheral blood, obtained from a patient treated with radiotherapy plus ipilimumab. The chain employs TRBV6-6 and TRBJ1-3; D unclear. The CDR3 protein is CASRQAGAGNTIYF. The CDR3 coding sequence is TGTGCCAGCAGGCAGGCCGGGGCTGGAAACACCATATATTTT.